One and the same sample provided the 24 T cell receptor beta chains below, sequenced in a study of cytomegalovirus exposure and HLA in healthy donors (dated 2017 in TCRdb). The library was prepared using the immunoSEQ multiplex PCR assay. TCRdb holds this immuneACCESS table with in-frame rearrangements only. Some clones are missing; in checked studies, unresolved V genes explain under half, and the rest has no known cause. For this sample there are hundreds of thousands of clones; roughly 87% appear just once. The ten most abundant clones make up around 11% of the sample. What was sequenced was PBMCs. These receptors were collected from a man younger than 30 in good health and CMV-seropositive.

This chain joins TRBV12-5 and TRBJ2-7, with 12 nucleotides matching TRBD2. V lost 0 bases and J lost 4; bases outside the gene matches: 7. The CDR3 runs 17 residues. Germline assignment: CDR1 LGHNT and CDR2 FRNRAP. The CDR3 region has the DNA TGTGCTAGTGGTTTGGTTGGACTAGCGGGAATGGAATACGAGCAGTACTTC. The encoded protein is CASGLVGLAGMEYEQYF.

V and J are TRBV6-4 and TRBJ1-1, with D perhaps TRBD1 (5 bases). V was pared by 5 bases and J by 5 bases, with 18 bases between. Germline assignment: CDR1 MRHNA and CDR2 SNTAGT. This CDR3 is built from 15 residues. As DNA, the CDR3 is TGTGCCAGCAGTCTCACCGGGACCGAGGATACTGAAGCTTTCTTT. This encodes CASSLTGTEDTEAFF.

The rearrangement joins TRBV6-1 to TRBJ1-4, with 9 bases that match TRBD1. CDR1 and CDR2 (germline): MNHNS, SASEGT. The V gene end was trimmed by 4 bases and the J gene end by 6 bases; junction bases not matched to a gene: 3. The CDR3 runs to 14 residues. In nucleotides, the CDR3 is TGTGCCAGCAGTGTACAGGGGGCCTATGAAAAACTGTTTTTT. This sequence encodes CASSVQGAYEKLFF.

The chain carries TRBV7-6 and TRBJ2-1; 7 nucleotides line up with TRBD2. CDR1 and CDR2 from the germline V gene are SGHVS and FNYEAQ. The CDR3 extends over 15 amino acids. Trimming cost V 4 bases and J 0 bases; bases outside gene matches: 3. The CDR3 DNA reads as TGTGCCAGCAGCTCGGGACTAAGCTCCTACAATGAGCAGTTCTTC. As protein: CASSSGLSSYNEQFF.

The genes are TRBV4-1 and TRBJ2-1; maybe TRBD1 (6 bases). This CDR3 contains 17 residues. The V gene lost 3 bases and the J gene lost 7 bases, with 22 bases spanning the gap. Germline-derived CDR1 and CDR2 are MGHRA and YSYEKL. The CDR3: CASSQESTGTSRNEQFF. The CDR3 DNA is TGCGCCAGCAGCCAGGAGTCAACCGGGACAAGTCGAAATGAGCAGTTCTTC.

There are a few counts of this clone. V is TRBV5-6 and J is TRBJ2-7; D unresolved. V gave up 4 bases and J gave up 2 bases, with 16 bases separating them. This CDR3 region has 15 residues. CDR1 SGHDT and CDR2 YYEEEE come from the germline V gene. CDR3 in DNA: TGTGCCAGCAGCCTAAGTGGGGTTCCCCCCTACGAGCAGTACTTC. Its protein product is CASSLSGVPPYEQYF.

The chain has TRBV5-6 and TRBJ2-7, with D unresolved. Trimming pared 1 base from V and 2 bases from J, leaving 13 bases between. In germline, CDR1 is SGHDT, CDR2 YYEEEE. The CDR3 runs 15 residues. As DNA, the CDR3 is TGTGCCAGCAGCTTGCGCCAGCTCGGAACCTACGAGCAGTACTTC. Translating gives CASSLRQLGTYEQYF. Combining the CDR3 with reference TRBV5-6 and TRBJ2-7 gives the whole variable domain DAGVTQSPTHLIKTRGQQVTLRCSPKSGHDTVSWYQQALGQGPQFIFQYYEEEERQRGNFPDRFSGHQFPNYSSELNVNALLLGDSALYLCASSLRQLGTYEQYFGPGTRLTVT.

The chain carries TRBV28 and TRBJ2-7, with D possibly being TRBD1 or TRBD2 (5 bases each). CDR1 and CDR2 from the germline V gene are MDHEN and SYDVKM. V was cut by 5 bases and J by 5 bases, with 19 bases left in between. The length of the CDR3 is 15 residues. The DNA of the CDR3 is TGTGCCAGCAGTGACCCGGGACCATTGGCTAACGAGCAGTACTTC. Protein: CASSDPGPLANEQYF.

Note on this clone: Other DNA sequences in this sample translate to the same CDR3. This chain connects TRBV2 to TRBJ1-5, with D possibly matching TRBD1 (6 bases). V lost 3 bases and J 10 bases, leaving 7 bases between the germline ends. Per germline, CDR1 SNHLY and CDR2 FYNNEI. The CDR3 has 11 residues. The CDR3 is CASSDRGPQHF. CDR3 bases: TGTGCCAGCAGTGACAGGGGTCCCCAGCATTTT.

The chain recombines TRBV5-1 with TRBJ2-7; the D is unclear. Per germline, CDR1 SGHRS and CDR2 YFSETQ. This CDR3 has 13 residues. Trimming stripped 5 bases from V and 0 bases from J, with 9 bases between. The CDR3 region has the DNA TGCGCCAGCAGAGGGTCCCTCTCCTACGAGCAGTACTTC. It specifies CASRGSLSYEQYF.

This clone was counted only a few times. The chain recombines TRBV5-4 with TRBJ2-1; 14 bases map to TRBD2. The CDR3 has 14 amino acids. Unmatched junction bases numbered 3, after V lost 4 bases and J lost 9 bases. CDR1 is SGHNT, CDR2 YYREEE, per germline (reference sequence). CDR3 DNA: TGTGCCAGCAGCCCGGGACTAGCGGGAGTTGAGCAGTTCTTC. Protein: CASSPGLAGVEQFF.

This sequence joins TRBV5-4 and TRBJ1-2, with D possibly being TRBD1 (5 bases). Looked up from germline, CDR1 is SGHNT and CDR2 is YYREEE (reference sequence). Trimming took 1 base from V and 3 from J, leaving 10 bases between them. The CDR3 runs 14 residues. Here the CDR3 DNA reads TGTGCCAGCAGCTTGCGCGCGGGGGACTATGGCTACACCTTC. It translates to CASSLRAGDYGYTF.

V gene TRBV5-6 combines with J gene TRBJ1-2, with 7 bases lining up with TRBD1. The germline CDR1 and CDR2 sequences are SGHDT and YYEEEE. J was trimmed by 4 bases and V by 0 bases; bases with no gene match: 0. CDR3 length: 13 residues. CDR3 in DNA: TGTGCCAGCAGCTTGGGGACAGGCTATGGCTACACCTTC. This gives the protein CASSLGTGYGYTF.

The gene calls are TRBV7-9 and TRBJ1-2, with a possible D match to TRBD1 (6 bases). Germline lookup yields CDR1 SEHNR and CDR2 FQNEAQ (reference sequence). The ends were cut back, 1 base at V and 8 bases at J, with 11 bases in the middle. CDR3 length: 13 amino acids. The CDR3 DNA reads TGTGCCAGCAGCTTAGTGGCAGGGGACGGCTACACCTTC. Protein sequence: CASSLVAGDGYTF. The full variable domain, in which reference TRBV7-9 and TRBJ1-2 provide the parts outside the CDR3, is DTGVSQNPRHKITKRGQNVTFRCDPISEHNRLYWYRQTLGQGPEFLTYFQNEAQLEKSRLLSDRFSAERPKGSFSTLEIQRTEQGDSAMYLCASSLVAGDGYTFGSGTRLTVV.

The table lists this clone with a count of one. V usage is TRBV5-1 and J usage is TRBJ1-2; possibly TRBD1 for D (5 bases). The CDR3 length is 18 residues. CDR1 and CDR2 (germline): SGHRS, YFSETQ. V lost 1 base, J lost 0 bases, and 19 bases lay in between. CDR3 region: CASSLTYSEGPANYGYTF. The CDR3 nucleotides read TGCGCCAGCAGCTTGACCTACAGTGAGGGGCCAGCTAACTATGGCTACACCTTC.

This clone has just a few counts. The rearrangement links TRBV19 to TRBJ1-2; possibly TRBD1 for D (6 bases). This CDR3 spans 17 amino acids. The V and J ends lost 7 bases and 4 bases respectively, with 25 bases between them. Germline CDR1 LNHDA, CDR2 SQIVND (reference sequence). This CDR3 reads CASTLIHGQRNLYGYTF. The CDR3 nucleotides are TGTGCCAGTACCCTCATCCATGGACAGCGAAACCTCTATGGCTACACCTTC.

This clone was seen only once. This chain links TRBV27 with TRBJ1-5; perhaps TRBD1 as D (5 bases). V was clipped by 6 bases and J by 3 bases, with 12 bases between them. CDR1 is MNHEY, CDR2 SMNVEV, per germline (reference sequence). The CDR3 sequence is 14 residues long. The CDR3 nucleotides are TGTGCCAGCAGCCCAACAGGTTACAATCAGCCCCAGCATTTT. Protein: CASSPTGYNQPQHF.

J is TRBJ1-1 and V is TRBV28; perhaps TRBD1 as D (5 bases). CDR3 length: 13 residues. V was cut by 7 bases and J by 5 bases, with 14 bases left in between. Germline CDR1 MDHEN, CDR2 SYDVKM. This CDR3 is CASTPVEGTEAFF. Written as DNA, the CDR3 is TGTGCCAGCACCCCAGTCGAGGGGACTGAAGCTTTCTTT.

V is TRBV30 and J is TRBJ2-3, with TRBD2 as a possible D gene (5 bases). Germline loops: CDR1 GTSNPN, CDR2 SVGIG (reference sequence). CDR3 size: 12 residues. Trimming cost V 3 bases and J 3 bases, with 7 bases left between them. As DNA, the CDR3 is TGTGCCTGGAGCGGACTTACAGATACGCAGTATTTT. It codes for CAWSGLTDTQYF.

This clone was detected only a few times. This chain links TRBV5-1 with TRBJ1-1, with D perhaps TRBD1 (6 bases). Germline CDR1 reads SGHRS; CDR2 reads YFSETQ. The CDR3 is 15 amino acids. Trimming removed 6 bases from V and 4 bases from J, with 19 bases in between. The CDR3: CASTLVEGGFTEAFF. CDR3 sequence (DNA): TGCGCCAGCACCCTGGTGGAAGGGGGATTCACTGAAGCTTTCTTT. Variable domain in full (rest from reference TRBV5-1 and TRBJ1-1): KAGVTQTPRYLIKTRGQQVTLSCSPISGHRSVSWYQQTPGQGLQFLFEYFSETQRNKGNFPGRFSGRQFSNSRSEMNVSTLELGDSALYLCASTLVEGGFTEAFFGQGTRLTVV.

A remark on this clone: The same CDR3 also results from other DNA sequences found in this sample. The gene calls are TRBV6-5 and TRBJ1-2, with unresolved D. The CDR3 runs 13 residues. Trimming removed 2 bases at V and 4 bases at J, with 8 bases between. Looked up from germline, CDR1 is MNHEY and CDR2 is SVGAGI. The CDR3 protein is CASSYGGVYGYTF. DNA for the CDR3: TGTGCCAGCAGTTACGGCGGAGTCTATGGCTACACCTTC.

The V gene is TRBV28, the J gene TRBJ2-1; 8 positions agree with TRBD2. This CDR3 has 16 amino acids. Germline CDR1 and CDR2: MDHEN and SYDVKM. V lost 5 bases and J lost 8; bases outside the gene matches: 14. CDR3 nucleotides: TGTGCCAGCAGTGCCGCCTCGGGACTAGGCTTCGATGAGCAGTTCTTC. Amino acids: CASSAASGLGFDEQFF. The full variable domain, its missing parts supplied by reference TRBV28 and TRBJ2-1, is DVKVTQSSRYLVKRTGEKVFLECVQDMDHENMFWYRQDPGLGLRLIYFSYDVKMKEKGDIPEGYSVSREKKERFSLILESASTNQTSMYLCASSAASGLGFDEQFFGPGTRLTVL.

In regard to this clone: A junction boundary mismatches the germline segment, possibly from a read error. The V gene is TRBV6-5, the J gene TRBJ2-7; 9 bases fit TRBD1. The CDR3 spans 15 residues. In germline, CDR1 is MNHEY, CDR2 SVGAGI. DNA for the CDR3: TGTGCCAGCAGTGACTCCGGGACAGGGACCTACGAGCAGTACTTC. This translates into CASSDSGTGTYEQYF.

This chain links TRBV7-8 with TRBJ2-7; the match to TRBD2 covers 12 bases. From germline, CDR1 is SGHVS and CDR2 FQNEAQ. The CDR3 is 16 residues long. The junction had 12 bases not matched to a gene; V was cut back by 4 bases and J by 8 bases. The CDR3 DNA is TGTGCCAGCAGCTCTAGACTAGCGGGAGCCACTATCCAGCAGTACTTC. Protein product: CASSSRLAGATIQQYF.